Detailed here is one TCR beta chain. The method was immunoSEQ multiplex PCR; TCRdb's version includes in-frame clones alone and lacks a portion of them. The sample comprises 75,000 to 90,000 clones, around nine tenths of which are singletons, and about 5% rests with the top ten. This entry comes from a study of blood T cell repertoires in COVID-19. Study-level background: T cells, B-cell-depleted T cells, or PBMCs supplied cDNA or gDNA.

The V and J ends lost 0 bases and 4 bases respectively, with 18 bases between them. CDR3 length: 17 residues. CDR1 SGHDN and CDR2 FVKESK come from the germline V gene. The specimen was peripheral blood. The chain employs TRBV14 and TRBJ1-1; D is ambiguous. The receptor was isolated from a human donor in a cohort sampled during active COVID-19. In DNA, the CDR3 is TGTGCCAGCAGCCAAGATCTTTCGCCAGCCGGAGGCACTGAAGCTTTCTTT. Encoded protein: CASSQDLSPAGGTEAFF.